This TCR beta chain was captured by sequencing in a study of cytomegalovirus exposure and HLA in healthy donors. The CDR3 covers 13 residues. J gave up 2 bases and V 7 bases, and 4 bases lay outside the gene matches. Germline CDR1 reads MDHEN; CDR2 reads SYDVKM. PCR used 60 Vbeta primers and 13 Jbeta primers. TCRdb's copy holds only in-frame clones and misses some; the assay was immunoSEQ multiplex PCR. The repertoire consists of about 120,000 clones, with 81% occurring once and the leading ten covering 2.2%. The origin of this receptor is a woman aged 40 to 49 in good health and CMV-seronegative. The sample comprised PBMCs. J is TRBJ2-7 and V is TRBV28, with TRBD1 matching over 8 bases. For the CDR3, the DNA is TGTGCCAGCACTGAACAGGGGGCCTACGAGCAGTACTTC. This encodes CASTEQGAYEQYF. The complete variable domain, with remaining parts taken from reference TRBV28 and TRBJ2-7, reads DVKVTQSSRYLVKRTGEKVFLECVQDMDHENMFWYRQDPGLGLRLIYFSYDVKMKEKGDIPEGYSVSREKKERFSLILESASTNQTSMYLCASTEQGAYEQYFGPGTRLTVT.